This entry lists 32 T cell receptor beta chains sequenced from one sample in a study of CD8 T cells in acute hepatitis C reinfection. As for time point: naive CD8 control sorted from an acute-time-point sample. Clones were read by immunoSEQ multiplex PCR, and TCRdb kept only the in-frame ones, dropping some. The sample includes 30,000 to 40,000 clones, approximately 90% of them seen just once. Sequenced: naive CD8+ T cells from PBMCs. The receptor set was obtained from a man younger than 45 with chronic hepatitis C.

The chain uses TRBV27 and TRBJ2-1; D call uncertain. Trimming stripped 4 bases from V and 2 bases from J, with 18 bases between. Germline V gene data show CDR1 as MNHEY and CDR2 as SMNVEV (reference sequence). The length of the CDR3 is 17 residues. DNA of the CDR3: TGTGCCAGCAGTTCTAACAACCCGGACGGTCCCTACAATGAGCAGTTCTTC. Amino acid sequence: CASSSNNPDGPYNEQFF.

Written as DNA, the CDR3 is TGTGCCAGCGGGGGGTGGAGGGGTTTGGAGACCCAGTACTTC. Translation: CASGGWRGLETQYF. The genes are TRBV6-5 and TRBJ2-5, with D tentatively TRBD2 (6 bases). The CDR3 runs 14 residues. The V end lost 8 bases, the J end lost 5 bases, and 18 bases lay between the germline ends. In germline, CDR1 is MNHEY, CDR2 SVGAGI.

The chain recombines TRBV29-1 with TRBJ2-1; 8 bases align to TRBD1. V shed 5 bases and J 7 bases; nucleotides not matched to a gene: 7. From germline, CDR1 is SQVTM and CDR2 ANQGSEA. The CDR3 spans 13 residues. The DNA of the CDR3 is TGCAGCGTTTATGGGAACAGGGGGAATGAGCAGTTCTTC. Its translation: CSVYGNRGNEQFF.

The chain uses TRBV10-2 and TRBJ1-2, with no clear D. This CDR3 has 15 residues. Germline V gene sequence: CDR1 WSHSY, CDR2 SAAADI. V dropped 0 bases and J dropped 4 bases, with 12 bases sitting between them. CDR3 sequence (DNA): TGCGCCAGCAGTGAGTCCACAGTTGAGGGCTATGGCTACACCTTC. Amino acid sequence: CASSESTVEGYGYTF.

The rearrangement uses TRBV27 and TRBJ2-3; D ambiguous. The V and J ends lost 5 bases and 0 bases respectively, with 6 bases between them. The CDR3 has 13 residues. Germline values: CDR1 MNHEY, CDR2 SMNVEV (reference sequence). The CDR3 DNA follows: TGTGCCAGCAGTATCTCTAGCACAGATACGCAGTATTTT. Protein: CASSISSTDTQYF.

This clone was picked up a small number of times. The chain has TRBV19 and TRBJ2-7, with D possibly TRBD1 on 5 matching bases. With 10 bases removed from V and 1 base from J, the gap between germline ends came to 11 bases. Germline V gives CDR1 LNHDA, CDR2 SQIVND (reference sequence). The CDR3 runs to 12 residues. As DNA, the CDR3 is TGTGCCACCTCAGGGAATTCCTACGAGCAGTACTTC. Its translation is CATSGNSYEQYF. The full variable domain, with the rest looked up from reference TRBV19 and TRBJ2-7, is DGGITQSPKYLFRKEGQNVTLSCEQNLNHDAMYWYRQDPGQGLRLIYYSQIVNDFQKGDIAEGYSVSREKKESFPLTVTSAQKNPTAFYLCATSGNSYEQYFGPGTRLTVT.

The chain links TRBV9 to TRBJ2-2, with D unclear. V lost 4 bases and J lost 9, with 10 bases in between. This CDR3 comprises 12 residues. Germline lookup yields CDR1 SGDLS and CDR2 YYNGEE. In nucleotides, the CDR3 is TGTGCCAGCAGCCTCCGGTCCTGGGAGCTGTTTTTT. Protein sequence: CASSLRSWELFF.

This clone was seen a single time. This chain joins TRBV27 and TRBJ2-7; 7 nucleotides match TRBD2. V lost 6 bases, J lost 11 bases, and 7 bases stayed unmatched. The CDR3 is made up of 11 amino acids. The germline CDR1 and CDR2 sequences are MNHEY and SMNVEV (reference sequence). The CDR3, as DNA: TGTGCCAGCAGCCCTGGCGGACTAGAGTACTTC. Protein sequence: CASSPGGLEYF.

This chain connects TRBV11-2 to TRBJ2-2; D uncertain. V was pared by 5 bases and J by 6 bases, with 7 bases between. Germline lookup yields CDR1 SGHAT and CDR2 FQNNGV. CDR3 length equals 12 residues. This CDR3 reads CASSHFPGELFF. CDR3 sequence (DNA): TGTGCCAGCAGCCATTTCCCCGGGGAGCTGTTTTTT.

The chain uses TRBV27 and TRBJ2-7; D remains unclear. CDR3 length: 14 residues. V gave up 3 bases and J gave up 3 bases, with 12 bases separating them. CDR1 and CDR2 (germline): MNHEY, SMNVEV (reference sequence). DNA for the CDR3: TGTGCCAGCAGTTTTCATGGTGGTGGCTACGAGCAGTACTTC. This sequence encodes CASSFHGGGYEQYF.

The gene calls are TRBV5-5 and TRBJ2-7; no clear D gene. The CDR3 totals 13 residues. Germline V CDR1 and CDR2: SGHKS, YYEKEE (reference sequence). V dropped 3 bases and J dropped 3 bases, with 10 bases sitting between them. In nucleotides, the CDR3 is TGTGCCAGCAGCTCCAACGGAGTCTACGAGCAGTACTTC. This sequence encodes CASSSNGVYEQYF. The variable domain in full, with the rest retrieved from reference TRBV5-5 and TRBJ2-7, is DAGVTQSPTHLIKTRGQQVTLRCSPISGHKSVSWYQQVLGQGPQFIFQYYEKEERGRGNFPDRFSARQFPNYSSELNVNALLLGDSALYLCASSSNGVYEQYFGPGTRLTVT.

The CDR3 DNA follows: TGTGCCAGCAGCCAAGAGGGGCAGCTACCCTATGGCTACACCTTC. Residues: CASSQEGQLPYGYTF. This rearrangement joins TRBV14 to TRBJ1-2, with a possible D match to TRBD1 (5 bases). V gave up 0 bases and J gave up 4 bases, with 12 bases separating them. The germline gives CDR1 SGHDN, CDR2 FVKESK. CDR3 length equals 15 residues.

As DNA, the CDR3 is TGTGCCAGCAGCCCGCGGACACTGAACACTGAAGCTTTCTTT. Protein product: CASSPRTLNTEAFF. The genes are TRBV5-8 and TRBJ1-1; TRBD1 might be the D (5 bases). Germline CDR1 SGHTS, CDR2 YDEGEE. The CDR3 length is 14 residues. With 4 bases removed from V and 0 bases from J, the gap between germline ends came to 10 bases.

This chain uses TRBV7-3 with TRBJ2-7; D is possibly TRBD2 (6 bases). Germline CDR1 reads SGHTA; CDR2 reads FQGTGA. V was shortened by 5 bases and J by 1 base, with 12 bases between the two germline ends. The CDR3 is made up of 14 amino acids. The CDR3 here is CASSPFGGSYEQYF. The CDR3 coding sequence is TGTGCCAGCAGCCCGTTCGGGGGTTCCTACGAGCAGTACTTC. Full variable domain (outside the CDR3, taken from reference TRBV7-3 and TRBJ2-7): GAGVSQTPSNKVTEKGKYVELRCDPISGHTALYWYRQSLGQGPEFLIYFQGTGAADDSGLPNDRFFAVRPEGSVSTLKIQRTERGDSAVYLCASSPFGGSYEQYFGPGTRLTVT.

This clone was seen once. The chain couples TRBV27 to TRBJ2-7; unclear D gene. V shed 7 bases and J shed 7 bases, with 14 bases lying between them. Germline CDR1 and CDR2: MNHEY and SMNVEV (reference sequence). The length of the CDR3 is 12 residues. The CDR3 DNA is TGTGCCAGCATGGGCCCCCAGACAGAGCAGTACTTC. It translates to CASMGPQTEQYF.

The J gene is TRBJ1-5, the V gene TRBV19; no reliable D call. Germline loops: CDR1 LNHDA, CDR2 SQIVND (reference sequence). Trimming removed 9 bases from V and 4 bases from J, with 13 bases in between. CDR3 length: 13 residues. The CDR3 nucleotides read TGTGCCAGCTACGGACGGGAGAATCAGCCCCAGCATTTT. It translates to CASYGRENQPQHF. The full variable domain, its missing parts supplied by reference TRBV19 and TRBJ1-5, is DGGITQSPKYLFRKEGQNVTLSCEQNLNHDAMYWYRQDPGQGLRLIYYSQIVNDFQKGDIAEGYSVSREKKESFPLTVTSAQKNPTAFYLCASYGRENQPQHFGDGTRLSIL.

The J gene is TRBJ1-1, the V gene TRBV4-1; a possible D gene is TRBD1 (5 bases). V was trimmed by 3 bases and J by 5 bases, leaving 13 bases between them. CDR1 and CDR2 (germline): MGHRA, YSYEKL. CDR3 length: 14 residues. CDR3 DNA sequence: TGCGCCAGCAGCCACGGCGGGGGAACAACTGAAGCTTTCTTT. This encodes CASSHGGGTTEAFF.

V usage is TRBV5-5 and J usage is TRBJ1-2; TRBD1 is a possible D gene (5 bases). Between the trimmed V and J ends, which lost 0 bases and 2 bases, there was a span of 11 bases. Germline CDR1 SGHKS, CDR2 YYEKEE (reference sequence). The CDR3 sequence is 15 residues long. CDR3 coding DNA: TGTGCCAGCAGCTTGGAGGCGACAGCGAACTATGGCTACACCTTC. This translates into CASSLEATANYGYTF.

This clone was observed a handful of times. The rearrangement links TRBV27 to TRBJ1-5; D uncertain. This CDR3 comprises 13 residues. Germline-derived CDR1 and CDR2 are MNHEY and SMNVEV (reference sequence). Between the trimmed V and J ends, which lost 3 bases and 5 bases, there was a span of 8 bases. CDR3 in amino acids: CASSLTTYQPQHF. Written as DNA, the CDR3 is TGTGCCAGCAGTTTGACGACCTATCAGCCCCAGCATTTT.

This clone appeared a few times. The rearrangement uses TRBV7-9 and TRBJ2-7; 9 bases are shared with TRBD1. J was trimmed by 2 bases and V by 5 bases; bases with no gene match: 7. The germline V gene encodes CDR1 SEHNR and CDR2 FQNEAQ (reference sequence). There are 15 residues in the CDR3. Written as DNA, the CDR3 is TGTGCCAGCAGCGGTCCCGGGACAGGGCCCTACGAGCAGTACTTC. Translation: CASSGPGTGPYEQYF. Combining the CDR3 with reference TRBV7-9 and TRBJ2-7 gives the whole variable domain DTGVSQNPRHKITKRGQNVTFRCDPISEHNRLYWYRQTLGQGPEFLTYFQNEAQLEKSRLLSDRFSAERPKGSFSTLEIQRTEQGDSAMYLCASSGPGTGPYEQYFGPGTRLTVT.

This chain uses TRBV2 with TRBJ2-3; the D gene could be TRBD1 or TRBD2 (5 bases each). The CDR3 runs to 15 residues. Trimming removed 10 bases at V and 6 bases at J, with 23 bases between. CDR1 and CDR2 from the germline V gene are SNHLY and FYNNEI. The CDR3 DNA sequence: TGTGCCACCGAGAGCCGGGACCCTACCTCTGATACGCAGTATTTT. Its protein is CATESRDPTSDTQYF.

The CDR3 protein is CATSRDGLAGLYEQYF. The CDR3 DNA follows: TGTGCCACCAGCAGAGACGGGCTAGCGGGGCTCTACGAGCAGTACTTC. V and J are TRBV15 and TRBJ2-7, with 9 bases lining up with TRBD2. Germline trimming cut 0 bases from V and 3 bases from J; bases unmatched to any gene: 6. The CDR3 consists of 16 residues. In germline, CDR1 is LNHNV, CDR2 YYDKDF (reference sequence). Looking up the rest from reference TRBV15 and TRBJ2-7 gives the full variable domain: DAMVIQNPRYQVTQFGKPVTLSCSQTLNHNVMYWYQQKSSQAPKLLFHYYDKDFNNEADTPDNFQSRRPNTSFCFLDIRSPGLGDTAMYLCATSRDGLAGLYEQYFGPGTRLTVT.

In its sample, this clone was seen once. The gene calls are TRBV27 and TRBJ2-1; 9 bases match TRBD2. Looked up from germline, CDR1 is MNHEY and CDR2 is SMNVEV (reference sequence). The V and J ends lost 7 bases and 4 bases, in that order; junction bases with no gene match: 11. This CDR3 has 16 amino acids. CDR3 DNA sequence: TGTGCCAGCACCCTATTTAGCGGGGGAAAGTACAATGAGCAGTTCTTC. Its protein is CASTLFSGGKYNEQFF.

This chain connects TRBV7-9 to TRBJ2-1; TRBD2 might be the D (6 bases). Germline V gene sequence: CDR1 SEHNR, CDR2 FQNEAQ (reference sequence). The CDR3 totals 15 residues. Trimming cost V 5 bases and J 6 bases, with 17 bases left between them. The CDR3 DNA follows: TGTGCCAGCAGCCTACCCGGAACTAGCCGCAATGAGCAGTTCTTC. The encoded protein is CASSLPGTSRNEQFF. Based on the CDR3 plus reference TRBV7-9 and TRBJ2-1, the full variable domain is DTGVSQNPRHKITKRGQNVTFRCDPISEHNRLYWYRQTLGQGPEFLTYFQNEAQLEKSRLLSDRFSAERPKGSFSTLEIQRTEQGDSAMYLCASSLPGTSRNEQFFGPGTRLTVL.

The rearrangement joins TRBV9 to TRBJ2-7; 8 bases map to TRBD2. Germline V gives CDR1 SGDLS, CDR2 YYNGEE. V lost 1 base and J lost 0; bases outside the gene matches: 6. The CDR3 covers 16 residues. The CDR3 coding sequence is TGTGCCAGCAGCGTAACTAGCGGACTGAGCTCCTACGAGCAGTACTTC. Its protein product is CASSVTSGLSSYEQYF.

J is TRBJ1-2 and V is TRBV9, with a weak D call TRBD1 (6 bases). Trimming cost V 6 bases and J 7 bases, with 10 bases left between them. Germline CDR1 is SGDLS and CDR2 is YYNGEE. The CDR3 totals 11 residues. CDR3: CASTRGIGYTF. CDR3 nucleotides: TGTGCCAGCACTAGGGGGATTGGCTACACCTTC.

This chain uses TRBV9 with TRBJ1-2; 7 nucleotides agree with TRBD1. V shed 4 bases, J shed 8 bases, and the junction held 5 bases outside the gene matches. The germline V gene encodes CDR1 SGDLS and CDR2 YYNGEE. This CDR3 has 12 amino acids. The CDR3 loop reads CASSSQGGGYTF. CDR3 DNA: TGTGCCAGCAGCTCCCAGGGGGGGGGCTACACCTTC. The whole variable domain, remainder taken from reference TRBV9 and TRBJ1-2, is DSGVTQTPKHLITATGQRVTLRCSPRSGDLSVYWYQQSLDQGLQFLIQYYNGEERAKGNILERFSAQQFPDLHSELNLSSLELGDSALYFCASSSQGGGYTFGSGTRLTVV.

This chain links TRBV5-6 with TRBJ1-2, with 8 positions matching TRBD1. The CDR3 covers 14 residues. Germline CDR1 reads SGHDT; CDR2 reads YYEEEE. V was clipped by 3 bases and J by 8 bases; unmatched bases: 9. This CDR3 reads CASSWGTGSYGYTF. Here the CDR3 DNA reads TGTGCCAGCAGCTGGGGGACAGGCTCGTACGGCTACACCTTC.

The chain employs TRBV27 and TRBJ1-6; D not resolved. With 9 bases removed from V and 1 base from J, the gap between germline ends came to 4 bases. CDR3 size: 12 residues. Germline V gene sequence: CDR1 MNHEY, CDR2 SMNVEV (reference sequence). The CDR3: CARLSYNSPLHF. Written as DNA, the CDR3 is TGTGCCAGACTTTCCTATAATTCACCCCTCCACTTT.

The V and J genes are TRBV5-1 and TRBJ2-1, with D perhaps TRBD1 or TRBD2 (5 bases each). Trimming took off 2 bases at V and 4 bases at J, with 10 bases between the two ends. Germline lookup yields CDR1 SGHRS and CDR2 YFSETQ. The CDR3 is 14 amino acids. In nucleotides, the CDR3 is TGCGCCAGCAGCTTTACCGGGGCTTACAATGAGCAGTTCTTC. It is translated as CASSFTGAYNEQFF.

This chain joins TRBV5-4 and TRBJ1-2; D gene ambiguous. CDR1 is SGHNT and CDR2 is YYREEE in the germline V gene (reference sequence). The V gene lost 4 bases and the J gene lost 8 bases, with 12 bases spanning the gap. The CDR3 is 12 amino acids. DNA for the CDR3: TGTGCCAGCAGCCCCGACCAGAGGGGCTACACCTTC. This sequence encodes CASSPDQRGYTF.

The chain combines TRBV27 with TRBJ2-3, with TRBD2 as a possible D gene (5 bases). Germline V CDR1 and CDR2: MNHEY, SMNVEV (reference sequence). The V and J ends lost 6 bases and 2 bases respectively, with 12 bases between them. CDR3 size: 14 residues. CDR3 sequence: CASSPNGITDTQYF. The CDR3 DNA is TGTGCCAGCAGCCCCAACGGGATCACAGATACGCAGTATTTT.